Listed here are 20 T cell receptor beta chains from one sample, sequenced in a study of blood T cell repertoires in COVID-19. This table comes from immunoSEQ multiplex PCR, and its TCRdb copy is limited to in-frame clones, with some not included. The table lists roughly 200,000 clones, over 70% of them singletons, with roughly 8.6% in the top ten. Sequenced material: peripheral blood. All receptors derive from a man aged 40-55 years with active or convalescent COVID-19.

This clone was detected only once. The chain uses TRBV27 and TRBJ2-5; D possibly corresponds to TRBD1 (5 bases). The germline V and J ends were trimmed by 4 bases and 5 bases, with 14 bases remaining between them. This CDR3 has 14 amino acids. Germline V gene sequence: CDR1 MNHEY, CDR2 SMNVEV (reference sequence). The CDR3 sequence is CASSWKGKGETQYF. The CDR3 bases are TGTGCCAGCAGTTGGAAAGGGAAGGGGGAGACCCAGTACTTC.

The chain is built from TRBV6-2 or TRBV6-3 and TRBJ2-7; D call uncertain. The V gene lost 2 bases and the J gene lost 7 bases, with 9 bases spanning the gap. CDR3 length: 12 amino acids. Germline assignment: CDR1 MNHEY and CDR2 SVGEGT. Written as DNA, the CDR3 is TGTGCCAGCAGTTACGGCCCGAGGGAGCAGTACTTC. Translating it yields CASSYGPREQYF.

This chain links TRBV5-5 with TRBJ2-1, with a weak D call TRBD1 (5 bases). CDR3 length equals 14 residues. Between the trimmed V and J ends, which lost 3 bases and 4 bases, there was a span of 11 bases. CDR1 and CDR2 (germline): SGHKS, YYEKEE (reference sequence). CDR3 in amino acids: CASSYLQGYNEQFF. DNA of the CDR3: TGTGCCAGCAGCTACTTGCAGGGATACAATGAGCAGTTCTTC.

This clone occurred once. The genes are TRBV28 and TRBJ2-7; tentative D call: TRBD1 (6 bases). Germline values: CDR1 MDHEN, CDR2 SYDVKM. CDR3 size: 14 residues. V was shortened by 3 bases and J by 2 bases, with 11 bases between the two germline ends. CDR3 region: CASSLQGRTYEQYF. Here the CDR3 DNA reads TGTGCCAGCAGTTTGCAGGGGCGAACCTACGAGCAGTACTTC.

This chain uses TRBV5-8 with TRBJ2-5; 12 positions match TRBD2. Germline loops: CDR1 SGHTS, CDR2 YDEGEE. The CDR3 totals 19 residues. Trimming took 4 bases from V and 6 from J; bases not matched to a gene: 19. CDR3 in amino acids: CASSRWTYFGTSGSKTQYF. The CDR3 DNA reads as TGTGCCAGCAGCCGATGGACGTATTTTGGGACTAGCGGGTCGAAGACCCAGTACTTC. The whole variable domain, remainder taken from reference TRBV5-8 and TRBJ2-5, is EAGVTQSPTHLIKTRGQQATLRCSPISGHTSVYWYQQALGLGLQFLLWYDEGEERNRGNFPPRFSGRQFPNYSSELNVNALELEDSALYLCASSRWTYFGTSGSKTQYFGPGTRLLVL.

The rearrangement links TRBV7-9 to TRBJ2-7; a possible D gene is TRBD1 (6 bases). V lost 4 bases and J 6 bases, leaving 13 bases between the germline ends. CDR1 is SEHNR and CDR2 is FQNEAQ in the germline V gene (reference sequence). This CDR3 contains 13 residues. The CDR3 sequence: CASSYQDRPEQYF. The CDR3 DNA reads TGTGCCAGCAGCTATCAAGACAGGCCCGAGCAGTACTTC.

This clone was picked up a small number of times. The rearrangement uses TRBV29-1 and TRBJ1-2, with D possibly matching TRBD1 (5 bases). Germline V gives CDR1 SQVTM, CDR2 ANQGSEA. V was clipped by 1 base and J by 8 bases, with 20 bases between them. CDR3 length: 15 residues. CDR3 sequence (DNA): TGCAGCGTTGAAGCCTCTTGGGGTACAGGTGAAGGCTACACCTTC. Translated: CSVEASWGTGEGYTF.

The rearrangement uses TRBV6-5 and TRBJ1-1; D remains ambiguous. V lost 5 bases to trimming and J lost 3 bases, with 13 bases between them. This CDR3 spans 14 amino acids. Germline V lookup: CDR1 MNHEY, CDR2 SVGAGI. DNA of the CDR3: TGTGCCAGCAGTCTCCCGGGTAGGCACACTGAAGCTTTCTTT. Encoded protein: CASSLPGRHTEAFF.

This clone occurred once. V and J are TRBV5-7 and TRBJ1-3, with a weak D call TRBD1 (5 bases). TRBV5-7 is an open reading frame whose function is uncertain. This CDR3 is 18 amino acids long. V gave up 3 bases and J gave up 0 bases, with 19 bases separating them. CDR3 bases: TGTGCCAGCAGCTCCCAAGGGATCGGGACTGCCTCTGGAAACACCATATATTTT. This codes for CASSSQGIGTASGNTIYF.

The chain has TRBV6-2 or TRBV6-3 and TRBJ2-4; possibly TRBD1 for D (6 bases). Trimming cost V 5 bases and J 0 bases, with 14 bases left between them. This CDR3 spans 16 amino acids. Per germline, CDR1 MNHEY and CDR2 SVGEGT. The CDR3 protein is CASSARQVLAKNIQYF. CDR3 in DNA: TGTGCCAGCAGTGCTCGACAGGTTCTAGCCAAAAACATTCAGTACTTC.

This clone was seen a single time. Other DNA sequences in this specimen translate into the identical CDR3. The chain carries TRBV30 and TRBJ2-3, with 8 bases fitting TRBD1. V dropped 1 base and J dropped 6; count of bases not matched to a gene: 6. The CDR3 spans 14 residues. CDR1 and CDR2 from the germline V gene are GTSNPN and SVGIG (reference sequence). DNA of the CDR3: TGTGCCTGGAGTGCTGGACAGGGTACGGATACGCAGTATTTT. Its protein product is CAWSAGQGTDTQYF.

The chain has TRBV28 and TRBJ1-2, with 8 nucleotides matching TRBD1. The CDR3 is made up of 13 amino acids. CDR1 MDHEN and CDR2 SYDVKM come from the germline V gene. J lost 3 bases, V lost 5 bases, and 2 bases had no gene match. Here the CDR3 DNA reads TGTGCCAGCAGTCCGGGACAGGACTATGGCTACACCTTC. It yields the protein CASSPGQDYGYTF.

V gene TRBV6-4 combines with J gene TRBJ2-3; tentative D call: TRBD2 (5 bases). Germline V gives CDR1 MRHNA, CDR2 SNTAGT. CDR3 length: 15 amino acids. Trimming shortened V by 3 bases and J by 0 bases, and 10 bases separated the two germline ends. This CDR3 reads CASSELGGSTDTQYF. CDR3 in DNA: TGTGCCAGCAGTGAGTTGGGCGGGAGCACAGATACGCAGTATTTT.

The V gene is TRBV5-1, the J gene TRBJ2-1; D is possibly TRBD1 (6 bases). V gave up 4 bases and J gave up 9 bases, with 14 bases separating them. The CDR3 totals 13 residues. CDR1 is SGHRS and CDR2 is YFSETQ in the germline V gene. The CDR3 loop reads CASSTAQGREQFF. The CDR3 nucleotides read TGCGCCAGCAGCACCGCCCAGGGGCGTGAGCAGTTCTTC.

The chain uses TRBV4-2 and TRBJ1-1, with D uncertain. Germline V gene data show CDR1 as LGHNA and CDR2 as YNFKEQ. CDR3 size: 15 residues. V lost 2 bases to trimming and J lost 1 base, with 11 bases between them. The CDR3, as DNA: TGTGCCAGCAGCCAAATGAGTAACCCGAACACTGAAGCTTTCTTT. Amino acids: CASSQMSNPNTEAFF.

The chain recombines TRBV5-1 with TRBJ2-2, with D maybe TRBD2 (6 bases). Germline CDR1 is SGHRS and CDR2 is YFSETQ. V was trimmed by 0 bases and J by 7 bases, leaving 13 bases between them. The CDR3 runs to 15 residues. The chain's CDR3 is CASSLGSGAVGELFF. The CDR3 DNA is TGCGCCAGCAGCTTGGGTAGCGGAGCGGTCGGGGAGCTGTTTTTT. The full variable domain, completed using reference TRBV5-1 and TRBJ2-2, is KAGVTQTPRYLIKTRGQQVTLSCSPISGHRSVSWYQQTPGQGLQFLFEYFSETQRNKGNFPGRFSGRQFSNSRSEMNVSTLELGDSALYLCASSLGSGAVGELFFGEGSRLTVL.

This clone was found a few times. The CDR3 sequence is CASSERSGSTDTQYF. The CDR3 bases are TGTGCCAGCAGTGAACGGAGCGGTAGCACAGATACGCAGTATTTT. V usage is TRBV2 and J usage is TRBJ2-3; D perhaps matches TRBD2 (5 bases). Trimming took off 2 bases at V and 0 bases at J, with 9 bases between the two ends. This CDR3 is built from 15 residues. CDR1 and CDR2 from the germline V gene are SNHLY and FYNNEI. Full variable domain (remainder filled in from reference TRBV2 and TRBJ2-3): EPEVTQTPSHQVTQMGQEVILRCVPISNHLYFYWYRQILGQKVEFLVSFYNNEISEKSEIFDDQFSVERPDGSNFTLKIRSTKLEDSAMYFCASSERSGSTDTQYFGPGTRLTVL.

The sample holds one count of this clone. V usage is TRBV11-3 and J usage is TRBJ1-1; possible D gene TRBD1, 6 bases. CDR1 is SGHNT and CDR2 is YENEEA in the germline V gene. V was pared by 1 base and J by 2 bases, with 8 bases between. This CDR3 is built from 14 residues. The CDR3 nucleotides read TGTGCCAGCAGCTTAGTACAGGGTAACACTGAAGCTTTCTTT. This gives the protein CASSLVQGNTEAFF.

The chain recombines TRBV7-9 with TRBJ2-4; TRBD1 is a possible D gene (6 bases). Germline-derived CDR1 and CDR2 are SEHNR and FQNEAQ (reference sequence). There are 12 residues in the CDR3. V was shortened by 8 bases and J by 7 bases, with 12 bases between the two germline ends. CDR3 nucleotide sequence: TGTGCCAGCGCCTCAGGGGAGAACATTCAGTACTTC. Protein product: CASASGENIQYF.

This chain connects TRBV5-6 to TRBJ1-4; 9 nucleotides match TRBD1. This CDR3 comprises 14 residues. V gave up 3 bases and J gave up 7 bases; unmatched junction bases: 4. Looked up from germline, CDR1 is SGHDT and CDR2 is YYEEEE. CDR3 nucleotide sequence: TGTGCCAGCAGCTACGGGACAGGGACTGAAAAACTGTTTTTT. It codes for CASSYGTGTEKLFF.